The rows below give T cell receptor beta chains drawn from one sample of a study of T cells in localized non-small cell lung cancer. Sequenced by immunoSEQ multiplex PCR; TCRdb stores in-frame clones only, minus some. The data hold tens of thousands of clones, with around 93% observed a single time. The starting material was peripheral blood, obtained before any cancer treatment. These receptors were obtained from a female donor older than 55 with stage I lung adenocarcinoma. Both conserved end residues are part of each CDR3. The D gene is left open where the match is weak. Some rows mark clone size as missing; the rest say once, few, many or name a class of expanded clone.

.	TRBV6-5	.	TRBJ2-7	CASSSPPSTEQYF	TGTGCCAGCAGTTCCCCTCCCAGCACCGAGCAGTACTTC
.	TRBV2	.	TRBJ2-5	CASRREGETQYF	TGTGCCAGCAGGCGGGAAGGAGAGACCCAGTACTTC
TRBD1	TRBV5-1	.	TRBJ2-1	CASSPGQGAWNEQFF	TGCGCCAGCAGCCCCGGACAGGGGGCGTGGAATGAGCAGTTCTTC
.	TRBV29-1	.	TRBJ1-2	CSVWQGINYGYTF	TGCAGCGTTTGGCAGGGGATTAACTATGGCTACACCTTC
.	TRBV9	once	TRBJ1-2	CASSVSLQGAQDGYTF	TGTGCCAGCAGCGTAAGTCTCCAGGGCGCCCAGGATGGCTACACCTTC
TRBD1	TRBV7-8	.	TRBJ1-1	CASSNRRDRGPAFF	TGTGCCAGCAGCAACCGCCGGGACAGGGGGCCAGCTTTCTTT
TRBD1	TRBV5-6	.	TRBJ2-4	CASSLVGTGGNIQYF	TGTGCCAGCAGCTTGGTGGGGACAGGGGGAAACATTCAGTACTTC
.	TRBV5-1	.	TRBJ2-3	CASSWGDTQYF	TGCGCCAGCAGCTGGGGGGATACGCAGTATTTT
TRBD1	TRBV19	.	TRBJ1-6	CASSQDRSRTPLHF	TGTGCCAGTAGCCAGGACAGGTCAAGGACACCCCTCCACTTT
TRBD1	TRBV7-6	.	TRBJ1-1	CASSPGTVMNTEAFF	TGTGCCAGCAGCCCGGGGACAGTTATGAACACTGAAGCTTTCTTT
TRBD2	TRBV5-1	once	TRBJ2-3	CASSSERTSGGTSTDTQYF	TGCGCCAGCAGCTCGGAGAGGACTAGCGGGGGGACTAGCACAGATACGCAGTATTTT
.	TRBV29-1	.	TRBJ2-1	CSGRTGINEQFF	TGCAGCGGGCGAACAGGGATCAATGAGCAGTTCTTC
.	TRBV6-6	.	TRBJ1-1	CASRRDIGETEASF	TGTGCCAGCAGACGTGACATAGGGGAGACTGAAGCTTCCTTT
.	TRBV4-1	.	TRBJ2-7	CASSQEGVLFGEQYF	TGCGCCAGCAGCCAAGAAGGGGTCCTCTTTGGGGAGCAGTACTTC
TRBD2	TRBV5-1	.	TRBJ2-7	CASSQEVGLAYEQYF	TGCGCCAGCAGCCAAGAAGTAGGACTAGCATACGAGCAGTACTTC
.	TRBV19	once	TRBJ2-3	CASSIQASTDTQYF	TGTGCCAGTAGTATACAGGCTAGCACAGATACGCAGTATTTT
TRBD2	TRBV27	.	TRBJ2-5	CASSLGGGGIETQYF	TGTGCCAGCAGTTTAGGGGGCGGGGGGATCGAGACCCAGTACTTC
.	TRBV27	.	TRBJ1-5	CASSFRFNQPQHF	TGTGCCAGCAGTTTTCGGTTCAATCAGCCCCAGCATTTT
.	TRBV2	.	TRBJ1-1	CASSEVGHGTEAFF	TGTGCCAGCAGTGAAGTTGGGCACGGGACTGAAGCTTTCTTT
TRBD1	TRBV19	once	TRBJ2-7	CASSFSGTVIYEQYF	TGTGCCAGTAGCTTCTCCGGGACAGTTATCTACGAGCAGTACTTC
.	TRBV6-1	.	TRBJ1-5	CASRSRNQPQHF	TGTGCCAGTCGGTCGCGCAATCAGCCCCAGCATTTT
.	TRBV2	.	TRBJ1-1	CASSPNPGSYTEAFF	TGTGCCAGCAGCCCCAATCCGGGCAGTTACACTGAAGCTTTCTTT
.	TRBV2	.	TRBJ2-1	CASKFRGVADNEQFF	TGTGCCAGCAAATTTAGGGGAGTAGCCGACAATGAGCAGTTCTTC
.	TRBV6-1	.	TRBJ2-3	CASGYSGFTDTQYF	TGTGCCAGCGGATATAGCGGCTTCACAGATACGCAGTATTTT
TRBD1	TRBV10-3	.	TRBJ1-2	CAISSGTEGGYTF	TGTGCCATCAGTTCCGGGACAGAGGGAGGCTACACCTTC